This T cell receptor (beta chain) stems from a study of neurological immune-mediated disorders. A note on this clonotype: Its matching antigen is unknown.

Germline CDR1 KGHSH, CDR2 LQKENI. CDR3 length: 11 amino acids. V shed 6 bases and J shed 6 bases, with 6 bases lying between them. Notes on the study in general: The most TCR clonal expansion was seen in HTLV-1-associated myelopathy, whereas the least was seen in multiple sclerosis, below the level in healthy controls. Because no CDR3 amino acid sequences were shared across subjects by expanded clones, private repertoires were suggested in all groups.

One entry per CDR3 protein, called by TCRdb with MiXCR from the 5' RACE reads. The sample consists of about 66,000 distinct CDR3 sequences, 3% to 5% of them appearing once. The receptor was isolated from a man aged 25-45 years with multiple sclerosis. The sample was PBMCs. V usage is TRBV18 and J usage is TRBJ2-1; D is undetermined. CDR3 region: CASSATNEQFF. Written as DNA, the CDR3 is TGTGCCAGCTCGGCGACCAATGAGCAGTTCTTC.